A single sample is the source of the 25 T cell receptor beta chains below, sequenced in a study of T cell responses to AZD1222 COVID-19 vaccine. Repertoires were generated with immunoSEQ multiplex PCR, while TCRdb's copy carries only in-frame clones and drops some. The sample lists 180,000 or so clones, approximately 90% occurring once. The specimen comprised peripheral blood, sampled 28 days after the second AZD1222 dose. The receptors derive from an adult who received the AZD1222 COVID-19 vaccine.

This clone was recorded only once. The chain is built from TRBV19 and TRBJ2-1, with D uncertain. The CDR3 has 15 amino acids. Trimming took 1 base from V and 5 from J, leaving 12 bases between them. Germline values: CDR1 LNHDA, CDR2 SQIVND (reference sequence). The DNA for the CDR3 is TGTGCCAGTAGTATAGGAAGCGTCGGTCACAATGAGCAGTTCTTC. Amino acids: CASSIGSVGHNEQFF.

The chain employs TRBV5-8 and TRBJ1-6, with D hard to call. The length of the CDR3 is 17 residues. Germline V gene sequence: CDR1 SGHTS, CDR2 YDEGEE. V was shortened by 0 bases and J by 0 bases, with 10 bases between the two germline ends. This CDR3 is CASSLGGQSSYNSPLHF. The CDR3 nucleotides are TGTGCCAGCAGCTTGGGCGGTCAGAGCTCCTATAATTCACCCCTCCACTTT. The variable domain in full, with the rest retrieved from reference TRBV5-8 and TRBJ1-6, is EAGVTQSPTHLIKTRGQQATLRCSPISGHTSVYWYQQALGLGLQFLLWYDEGEERNRGNFPPRFSGRQFPNYSSELNVNALELEDSALYLCASSLGGQSSYNSPLHFGNGTRLTVT.

The DNA of the CDR3 is TGTGCCAGCCGCGATACAGATACGCAGTATTTT. This encodes CASRDTDTQYF. The rearrangement uses TRBV3-1 (or the pseudogene TRBV3-2) and TRBJ2-3; D is undetermined. This CDR3 comprises 11 residues. Germline V gene sequence: CDR1 LGHDT, CDR2 YNNKEL (reference sequence). Trimming took off 8 bases at V and 3 bases at J, with 6 bases between the two ends.

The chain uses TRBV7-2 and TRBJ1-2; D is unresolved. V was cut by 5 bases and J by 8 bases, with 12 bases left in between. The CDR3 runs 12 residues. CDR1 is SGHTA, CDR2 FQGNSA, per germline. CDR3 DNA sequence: TGTGCCAGCAGCCGGCGGGTGGAAGGCTACACCTTC. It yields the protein CASSRRVEGYTF.

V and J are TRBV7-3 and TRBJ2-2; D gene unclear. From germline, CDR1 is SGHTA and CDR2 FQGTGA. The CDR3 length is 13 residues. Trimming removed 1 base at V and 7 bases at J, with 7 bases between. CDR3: CASSLSQLGELFF. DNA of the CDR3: TGTGCCAGCAGCTTAAGTCAGCTCGGGGAGCTGTTTTTT.

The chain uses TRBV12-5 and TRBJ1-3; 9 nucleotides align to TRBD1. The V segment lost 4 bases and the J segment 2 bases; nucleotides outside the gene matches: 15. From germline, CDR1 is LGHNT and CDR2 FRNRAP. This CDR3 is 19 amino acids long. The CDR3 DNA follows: TGTGCTAGTGGTTCCCCGGGACAGGGATTCCGGCCGGCTGGAAACACCATATATTTT. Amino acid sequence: CASGSPGQGFRPAGNTIYF.

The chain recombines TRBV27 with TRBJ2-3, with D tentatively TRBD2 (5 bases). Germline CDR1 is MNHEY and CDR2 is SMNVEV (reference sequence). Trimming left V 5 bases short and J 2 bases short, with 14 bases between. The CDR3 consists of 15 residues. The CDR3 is CASSPDRTPTDTQYF. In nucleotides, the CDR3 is TGTGCCAGCAGTCCCGACCGGACTCCCACAGATACGCAGTATTTT.

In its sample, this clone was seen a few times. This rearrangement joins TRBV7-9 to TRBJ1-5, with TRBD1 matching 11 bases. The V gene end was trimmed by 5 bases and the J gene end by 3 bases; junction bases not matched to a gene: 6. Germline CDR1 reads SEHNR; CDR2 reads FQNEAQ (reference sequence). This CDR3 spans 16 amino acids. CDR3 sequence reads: CASSDGDRGFNQPQHF. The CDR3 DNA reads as TGTGCCAGCAGCGACGGGGACAGGGGGTTCAATCAGCCCCAGCATTTT.

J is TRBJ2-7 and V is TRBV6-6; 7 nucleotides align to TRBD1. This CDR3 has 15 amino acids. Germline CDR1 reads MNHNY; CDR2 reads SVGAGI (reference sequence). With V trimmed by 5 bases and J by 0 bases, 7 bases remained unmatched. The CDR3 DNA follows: TGTGCCAGCAGTCACGACAGGGTGAGCTCCTACGAGCAGTACTTC. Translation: CASSHDRVSSYEQYF.

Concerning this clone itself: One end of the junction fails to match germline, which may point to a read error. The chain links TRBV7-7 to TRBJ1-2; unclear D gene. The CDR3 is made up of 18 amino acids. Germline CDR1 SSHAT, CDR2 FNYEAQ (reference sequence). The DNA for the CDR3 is TGTGCTAGCAGCCTCCCACCCTCCCATCTTTACAGCAACGGGGGCTACACCTTC. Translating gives CASSLPPSHLYSNGGYTF.

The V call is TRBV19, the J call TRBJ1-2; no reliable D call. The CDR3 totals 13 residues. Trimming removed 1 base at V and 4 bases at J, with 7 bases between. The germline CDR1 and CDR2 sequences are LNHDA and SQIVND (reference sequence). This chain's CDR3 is CASSIAEFYGYTF. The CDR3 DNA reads TGTGCCAGTAGTATAGCGGAATTCTATGGCTACACCTTC.

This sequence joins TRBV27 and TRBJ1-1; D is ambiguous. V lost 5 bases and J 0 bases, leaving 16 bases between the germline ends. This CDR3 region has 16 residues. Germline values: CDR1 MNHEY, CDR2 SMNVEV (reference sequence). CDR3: CASSLSKTTMNTEAFF. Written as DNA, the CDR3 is TGTGCCAGCAGTCTCTCAAAGACAACAATGAACACTGAAGCTTTCTTT.

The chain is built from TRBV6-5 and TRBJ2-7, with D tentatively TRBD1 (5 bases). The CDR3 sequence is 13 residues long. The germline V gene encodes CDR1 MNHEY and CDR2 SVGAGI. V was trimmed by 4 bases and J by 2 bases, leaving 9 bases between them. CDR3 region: CASSLEGAYEQYF. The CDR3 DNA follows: TGTGCCAGCAGTTTGGAAGGGGCCTACGAGCAGTACTTC.

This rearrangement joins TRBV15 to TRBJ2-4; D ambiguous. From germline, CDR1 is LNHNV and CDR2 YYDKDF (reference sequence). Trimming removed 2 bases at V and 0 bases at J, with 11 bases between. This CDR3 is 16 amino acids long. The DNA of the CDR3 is TGTGCCACCAGCAGATTTCGGTTTATAGCCAAAAACATTCAGTACTTC. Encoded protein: CATSRFRFIAKNIQYF. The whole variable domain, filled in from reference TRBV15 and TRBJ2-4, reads DAMVIQNPRYQVTQFGKPVTLSCSQTLNHNVMYWYQQKSSQAPKLLFHYYDKDFNNEADTPDNFQSRRPNTSFCFLDIRSPGLGDTAMYLCATSRFRFIAKNIQYFGAGTRLSVL.

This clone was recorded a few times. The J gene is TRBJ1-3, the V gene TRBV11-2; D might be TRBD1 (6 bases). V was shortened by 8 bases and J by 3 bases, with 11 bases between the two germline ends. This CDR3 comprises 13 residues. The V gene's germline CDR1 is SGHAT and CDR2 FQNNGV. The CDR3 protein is CASEGGHGNTIYF. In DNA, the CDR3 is TGTGCCAGCGAGGGGGGCCATGGAAACACCATATATTTT.

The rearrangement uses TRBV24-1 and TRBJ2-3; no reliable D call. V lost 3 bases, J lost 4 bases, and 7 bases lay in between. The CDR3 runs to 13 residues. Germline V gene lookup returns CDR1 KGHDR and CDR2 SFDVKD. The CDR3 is CATSDMSSDTQYF. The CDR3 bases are TGTGCCACCAGTGATATGAGCTCAGATACGCAGTATTTT.

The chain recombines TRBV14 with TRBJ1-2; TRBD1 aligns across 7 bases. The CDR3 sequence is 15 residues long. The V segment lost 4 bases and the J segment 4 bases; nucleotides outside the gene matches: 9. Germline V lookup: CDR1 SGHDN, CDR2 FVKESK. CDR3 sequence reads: CASSPQGGGGYGYTF. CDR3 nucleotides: TGTGCCAGCAGCCCCCAGGGGGGGGGTGGCTATGGCTACACCTTC.

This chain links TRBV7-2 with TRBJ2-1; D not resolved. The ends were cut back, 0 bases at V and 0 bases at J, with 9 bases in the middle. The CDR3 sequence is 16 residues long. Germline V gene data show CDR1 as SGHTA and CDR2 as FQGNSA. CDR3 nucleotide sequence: TGTGCCAGCAGCTTAGCGTCGCGGACCTCCTACAATGAGCAGTTCTTC. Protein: CASSLASRTSYNEQFF.

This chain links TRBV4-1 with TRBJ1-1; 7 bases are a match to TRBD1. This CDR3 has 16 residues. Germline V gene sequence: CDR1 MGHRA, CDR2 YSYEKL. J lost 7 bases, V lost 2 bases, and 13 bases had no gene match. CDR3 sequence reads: CASSQTTEGARGEAFF. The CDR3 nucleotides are TGCGCCAGCAGCCAAACAACGGAGGGGGCGCGGGGTGAAGCTTTCTTT.

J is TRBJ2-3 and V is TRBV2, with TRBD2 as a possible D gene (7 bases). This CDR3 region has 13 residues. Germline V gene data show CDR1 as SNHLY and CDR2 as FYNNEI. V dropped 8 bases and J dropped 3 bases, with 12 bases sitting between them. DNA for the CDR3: TGTGCCAGCGGGGGGGCCGGTACAGATACGCAGTATTTT. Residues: CASGGAGTDTQYF.

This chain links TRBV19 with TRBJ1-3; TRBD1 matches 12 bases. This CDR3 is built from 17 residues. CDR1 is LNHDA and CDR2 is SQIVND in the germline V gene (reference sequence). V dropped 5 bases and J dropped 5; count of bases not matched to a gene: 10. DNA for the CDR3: TGTGCCAGTAGTCCTCATCCCCGGGACAGGGGGCGAAACACCATATATTTT. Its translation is CASSPHPRDRGRNTIYF.

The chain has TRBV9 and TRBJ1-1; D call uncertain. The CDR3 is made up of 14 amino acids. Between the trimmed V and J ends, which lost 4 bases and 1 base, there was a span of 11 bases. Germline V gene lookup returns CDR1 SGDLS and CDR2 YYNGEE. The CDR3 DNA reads TGTGCCAGCAGCCCCCGGACGGGGAACACTGAAGCTTTCTTT. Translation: CASSPRTGNTEAFF.

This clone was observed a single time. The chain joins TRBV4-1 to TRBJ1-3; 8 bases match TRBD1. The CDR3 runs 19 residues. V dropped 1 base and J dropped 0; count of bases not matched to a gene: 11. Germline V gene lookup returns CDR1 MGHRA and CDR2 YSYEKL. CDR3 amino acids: CASSQVWTGIFSSGNTIYF. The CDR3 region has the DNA TGCGCCAGCAGCCAAGTTTGGACAGGGATTTTCAGCTCTGGAAACACCATATATTTT.

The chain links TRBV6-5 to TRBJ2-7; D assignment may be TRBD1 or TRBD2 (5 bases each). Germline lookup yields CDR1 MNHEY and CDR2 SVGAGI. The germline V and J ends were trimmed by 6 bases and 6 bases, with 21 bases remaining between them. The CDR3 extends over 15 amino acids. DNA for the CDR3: TGTGCCAGCAGCCGGGACCGAATGATGCCAGGCGAGCAGTACTTC. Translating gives CASSRDRMMPGEQYF.

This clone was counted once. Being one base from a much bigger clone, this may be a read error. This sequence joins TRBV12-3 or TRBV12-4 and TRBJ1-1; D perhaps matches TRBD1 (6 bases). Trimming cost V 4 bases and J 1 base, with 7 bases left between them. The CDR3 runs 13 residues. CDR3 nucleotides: TGTGCCAGCAGTTGGGGACAGAACACTGAAGCTTTCTTT. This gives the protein CASSWGQNTEAFF.